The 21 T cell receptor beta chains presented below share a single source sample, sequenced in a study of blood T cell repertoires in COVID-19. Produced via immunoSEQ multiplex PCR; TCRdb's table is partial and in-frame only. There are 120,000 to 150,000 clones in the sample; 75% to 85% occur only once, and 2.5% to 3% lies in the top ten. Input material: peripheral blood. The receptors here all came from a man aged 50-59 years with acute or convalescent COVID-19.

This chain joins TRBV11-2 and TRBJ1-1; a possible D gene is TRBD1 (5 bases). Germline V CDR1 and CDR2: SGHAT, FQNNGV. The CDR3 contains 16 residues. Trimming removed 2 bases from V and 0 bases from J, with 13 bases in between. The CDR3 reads CASSLIPAGLNTEAFF. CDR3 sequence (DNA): TGTGCCAGCAGCTTAATCCCAGCAGGGCTGAACACTGAAGCTTTCTTT.

The chain's CDR3 is CAWSAPWASGESDTQYF. In nucleotides, the CDR3 is TGTGCCTGGAGCGCGCCTTGGGCTAGCGGGGAGTCAGATACGCAGTATTTT. V gene TRBV30 combines with J gene TRBJ2-3; 9 bases match TRBD2. In germline, CDR1 is GTSNPN, CDR2 SVGIG (reference sequence). The junction had 14 bases not matched to a gene; V was cut back by 3 bases and J by 4 bases. The CDR3 runs 17 residues.

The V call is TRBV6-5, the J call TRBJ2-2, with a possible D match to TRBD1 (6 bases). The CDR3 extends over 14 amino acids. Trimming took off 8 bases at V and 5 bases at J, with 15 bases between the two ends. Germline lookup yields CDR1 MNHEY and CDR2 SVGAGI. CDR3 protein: CASRLTGLTGELFF. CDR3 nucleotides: TGTGCCAGCCGATTAACAGGGTTAACCGGGGAGCTGTTTTTT.

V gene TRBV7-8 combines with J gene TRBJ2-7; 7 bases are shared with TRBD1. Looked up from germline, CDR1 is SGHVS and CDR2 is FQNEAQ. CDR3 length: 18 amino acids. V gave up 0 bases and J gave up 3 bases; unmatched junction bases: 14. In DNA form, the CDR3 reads TGTGCCAGCAGCTTAGCAAGACCCCTGGGACAGCGTTACTACGAGCAGTACTTC. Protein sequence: CASSLARPLGQRYYEQYF.

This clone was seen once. CDR3 in amino acids: CASSPRTGGFSPLHF. The DNA of the CDR3 is TGTGCCAGCAGCCCCCGGACAGGGGGCTTTTCACCCCTCCACTTT. The genes are TRBV9 and TRBJ1-6; 11 bases map to TRBD1. The J segment lost 9 bases and the V segment lost 4 bases, leaving 6 bases of the junction unmatched. The germline V gene encodes CDR1 SGDLS and CDR2 YYNGEE. This CDR3 spans 15 amino acids.

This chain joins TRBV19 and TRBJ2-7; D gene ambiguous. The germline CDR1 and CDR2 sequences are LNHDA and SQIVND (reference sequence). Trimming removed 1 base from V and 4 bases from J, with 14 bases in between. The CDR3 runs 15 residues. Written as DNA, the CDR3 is TGTGCCAGTAGTATAGGATACTCGGTCTCTTACGAGCAGTACTTC. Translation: CASSIGYSVSYEQYF.

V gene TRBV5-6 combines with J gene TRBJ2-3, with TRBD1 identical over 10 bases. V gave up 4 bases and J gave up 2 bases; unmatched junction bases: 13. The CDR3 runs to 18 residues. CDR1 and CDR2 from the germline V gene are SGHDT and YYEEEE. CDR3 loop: CASSDLRDRGWTTDTQYF. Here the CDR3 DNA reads TGTGCCAGCAGCGATCTCCGGGACAGGGGTTGGACCACAGATACGCAGTATTTT. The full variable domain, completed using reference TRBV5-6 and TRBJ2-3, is DAGVTQSPTHLIKTRGQQVTLRCSPKSGHDTVSWYQQALGQGPQFIFQYYEEEERQRGNFPDRFSGHQFPNYSSELNVNALLLGDSALYLCASSDLRDRGWTTDTQYFGPGTRLTVL.

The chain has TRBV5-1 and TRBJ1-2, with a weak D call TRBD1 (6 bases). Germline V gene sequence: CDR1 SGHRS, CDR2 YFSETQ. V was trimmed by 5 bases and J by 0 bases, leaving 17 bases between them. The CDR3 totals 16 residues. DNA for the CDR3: TGCGCCAGCAGGTTCGGACAGAGGACCGCTAACTATGGCTACACCTTC. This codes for CASRFGQRTANYGYTF.

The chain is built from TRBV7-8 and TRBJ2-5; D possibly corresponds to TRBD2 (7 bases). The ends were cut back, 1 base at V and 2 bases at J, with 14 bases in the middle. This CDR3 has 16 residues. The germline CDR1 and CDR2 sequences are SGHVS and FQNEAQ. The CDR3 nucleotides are TGTGCCAGCAGCTTAGAGGGGGGGGAGTGGCAAGAGACCCAGTACTTC. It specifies CASSLEGGEWQETQYF.

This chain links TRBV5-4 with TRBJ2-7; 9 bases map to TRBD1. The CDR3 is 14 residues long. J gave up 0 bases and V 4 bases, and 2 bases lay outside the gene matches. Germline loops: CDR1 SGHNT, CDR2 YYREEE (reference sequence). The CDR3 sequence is CASSLGQGSYEQYF. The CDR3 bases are TGTGCCAGCAGCCTGGGACAGGGCTCCTACGAGCAGTACTTC.

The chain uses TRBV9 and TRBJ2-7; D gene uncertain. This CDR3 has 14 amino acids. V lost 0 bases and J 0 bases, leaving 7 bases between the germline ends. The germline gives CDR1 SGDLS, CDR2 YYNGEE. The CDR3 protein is CASSVARSSYEQYF. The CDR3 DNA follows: TGTGCCAGCAGCGTAGCCCGGAGCTCCTACGAGCAGTACTTC.

CDR3 DNA sequence: TGTGCCAGCAGTGTGGGGGGATATGGCTACACCTTC. Its protein product is CASSVGGYGYTF. J is TRBJ1-2 and V is TRBV2, with D tentatively TRBD1 (5 bases). Germline CDR1 reads SNHLY; CDR2 reads FYNNEI. The CDR3 is made up of 12 amino acids. The V end lost 4 bases, the J end lost 5 bases, and 8 bases lay between the germline ends.

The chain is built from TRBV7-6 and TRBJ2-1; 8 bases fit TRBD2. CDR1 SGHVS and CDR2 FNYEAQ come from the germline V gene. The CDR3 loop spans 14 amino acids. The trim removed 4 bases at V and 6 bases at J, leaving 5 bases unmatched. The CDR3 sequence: CASSSGGSPNEQFF. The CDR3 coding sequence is TGTGCCAGCAGCTCGGGGGGGTCACCCAATGAGCAGTTCTTC.

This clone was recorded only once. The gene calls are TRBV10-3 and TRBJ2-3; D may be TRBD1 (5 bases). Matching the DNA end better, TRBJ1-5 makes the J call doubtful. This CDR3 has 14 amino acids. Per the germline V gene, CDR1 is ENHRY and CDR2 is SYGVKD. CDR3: CAISEGRETDTQHF. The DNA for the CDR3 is TGTGCCATCAGTGAGGGACGGGAGACAGATACGCAGCATTTT.

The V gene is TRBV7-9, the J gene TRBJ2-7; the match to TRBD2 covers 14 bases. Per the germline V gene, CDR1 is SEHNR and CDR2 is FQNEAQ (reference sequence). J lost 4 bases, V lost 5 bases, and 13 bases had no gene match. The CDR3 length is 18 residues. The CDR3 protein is CASSLLSGTSGGRYEQYF. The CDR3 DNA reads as TGTGCCAGCAGCCTACTTTCCGGGACTAGCGGGGGAAGGTACGAGCAGTACTTC.

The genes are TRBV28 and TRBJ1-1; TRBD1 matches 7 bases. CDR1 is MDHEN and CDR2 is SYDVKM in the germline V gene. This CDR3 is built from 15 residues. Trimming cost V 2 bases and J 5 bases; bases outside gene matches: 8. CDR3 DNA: TGTGCCAGCAGTTTAATACTACAGGGGTCGACTGAAGCTTTCTTT. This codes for CASSLILQGSTEAFF. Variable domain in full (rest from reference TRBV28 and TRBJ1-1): DVKVTQSSRYLVKRTGEKVFLECVQDMDHENMFWYRQDPGLGLRLIYFSYDVKMKEKGDIPEGYSVSREKKERFSLILESASTNQTSMYLCASSLILQGSTEAFFGQGTRLTVV.

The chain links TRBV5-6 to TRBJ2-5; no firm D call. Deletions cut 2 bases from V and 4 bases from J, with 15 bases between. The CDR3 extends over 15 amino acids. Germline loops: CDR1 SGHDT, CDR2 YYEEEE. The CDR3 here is CASSFDIQRRETQYF. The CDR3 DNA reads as TGTGCCAGCAGCTTCGACATCCAACGGCGAGAGACCCAGTACTTC.

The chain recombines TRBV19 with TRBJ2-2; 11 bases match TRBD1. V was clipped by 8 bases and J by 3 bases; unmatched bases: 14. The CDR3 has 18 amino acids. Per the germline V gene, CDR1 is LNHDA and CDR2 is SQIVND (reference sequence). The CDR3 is CASHLGDRGSLYTGELFF. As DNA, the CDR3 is TGTGCCAGTCACCTAGGGGACAGGGGGTCACTTTACACCGGGGAGCTGTTTTTT.

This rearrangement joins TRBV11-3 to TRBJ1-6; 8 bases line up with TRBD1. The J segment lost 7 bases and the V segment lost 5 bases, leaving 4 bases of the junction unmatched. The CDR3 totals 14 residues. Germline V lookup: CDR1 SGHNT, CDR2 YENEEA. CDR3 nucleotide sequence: TGTGCCAGCAGCCCCGACAGGGGAAATTCACCCCTCCACTTT. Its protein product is CASSPDRGNSPLHF.

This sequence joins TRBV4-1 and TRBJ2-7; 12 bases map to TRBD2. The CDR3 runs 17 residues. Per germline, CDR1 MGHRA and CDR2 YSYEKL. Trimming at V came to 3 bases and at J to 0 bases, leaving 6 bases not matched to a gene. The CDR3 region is CASSHGTSGPSSYEQYF. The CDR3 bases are TGCGCCAGCAGCCACGGGACTAGCGGGCCGAGCTCCTACGAGCAGTACTTC.

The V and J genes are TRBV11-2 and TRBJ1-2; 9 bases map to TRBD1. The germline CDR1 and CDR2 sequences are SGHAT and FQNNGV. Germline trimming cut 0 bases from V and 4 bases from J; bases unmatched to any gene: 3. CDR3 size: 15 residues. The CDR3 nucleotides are TGTGCCAGCAGCTTAGAACAGGGGGCCCTCTATGGCTACACCTTC. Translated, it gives CASSLEQGALYGYTF.